The 25 T cell receptor beta chains below all came from one sample that was sequenced in a study of T cells in Graves' hyperthyroidism and ophthalmopathy. It was RNA transcripts that yielded the amplified TCR beta CDR3 regions. TCR CDR3 regions were first amplified by RT-PCR with HTBI primers. TCRdb independently ran MiXCR on the multiplex PCR reads; one entry per CDR3 protein. The repertoire holds 700,000 or so distinct CDR3 sequences, about 14% seen once, with approximately 13% in the top ten. The source material was blood. The receptors here all came from a woman between 45 and 60 years old with Graves' ophthalmopathy.

This clonotype was detected ten times or more. This chain links TRBV20-1 with TRBJ1-1, with TRBD1 as a possible D gene (5 bases). Germline loops: CDR1 DFQATT, CDR2 SNEGSKA (reference sequence). The CDR3 covers 11 residues. Trimming removed 6 bases at V and 6 bases at J, with 11 bases between. CDR3 bases: TGCAGTGCAGACCGGGGCCCTGAAGCTTTCTTT. Encoded protein: CSADRGPEAFF.

CDR3 protein: CASSQLAGGYLSYNEQFF. For the CDR3, the DNA is TGTGCCAGCAGCCAATTAGCGGGAGGATATCTCTCCTACAATGAGCAGTTCTTC. V usage is TRBV3-2 and J usage is TRBJ2-1; TRBD2 is taken as the D call from the table, unchecked against the DNA. TRBV3-2 is marked as a pseudogene. This CDR3 spans 18 amino acids.

This clonotype occurred many times. The chain has TRBV12-3 or TRBV12-4 and TRBJ1-5; D perhaps matches TRBD1 (6 bases). V lost 8 bases, J lost 5 bases, and 19 bases lay in between. The CDR3 sequence is 15 residues long. CDR3 in DNA: TGTGCCAGCGGATTGTATCGACAGGATTATCAGCCCCAGCATTTT. It specifies CASGLYRQDYQPQHF.

The chain joins TRBV9 to TRBJ2-3, with D tentatively TRBD1 (5 bases). V gave up 0 bases and J gave up 1 base, with 12 bases separating them. The CDR3 spans 16 residues. Germline-derived CDR1 and CDR2 are SGDLS and YYNGEE. The CDR3 DNA follows: TGTGCCAGCAGCGTAGACCAGAAAGGGGGCACAGATACGCAGTATTTT. The encoded protein is CASSVDQKGGTDTQYF.

This clonotype was recorded at least ten times. This chain connects TRBV7-2 to TRBJ2-4, with D unresolved. Germline V gene data show CDR1 as SGHTA and CDR2 as FQGNSA. The CDR3 is 16 amino acids. Trimming took 5 bases from V and 2 from J, leaving 16 bases between them. The DNA for the CDR3 is TGTGCCAGCAGCCCTCAGCGAGCCCAGACCAAAAACATTCAGTACTTC. It translates to CASSPQRAQTKNIQYF.

This clonotype was recorded a few times. This rearrangement joins TRBV7-8 to TRBJ2-2; TRBD1 might be the D (6 bases). Germline V gene data show CDR1 as SGHVS and CDR2 as FQNEAQ. This CDR3 region has 15 residues. V shed 5 bases and J shed 6 bases, with 16 bases lying between them. This chain's CDR3 is CASSIGTRVAGELFF. The CDR3 nucleotides are TGTGCCAGCAGCATCGGGACAAGGGTGGCCGGGGAGCTGTTTTTT.

Many counts were recorded for this clonotype. The J gene is TRBJ2-3, the V gene TRBV10-3, with TRBD2 identical over 14 bases. This CDR3 contains 15 residues. The V and J ends lost 6 bases and 6 bases, in that order; junction bases with no gene match: 5. The germline V gene has CDR1 ENHRY and CDR2 SYGVKD. CDR3 sequence (DNA): TGTGCCATCAGGGGGACTAGCGGGAGCCCCGATACGCAGTATTTT. Translating gives CAIRGTSGSPDTQYF.

This clonotype was recorded many times. The CDR3: CASSPRDRTNTEAFF. The CDR3 DNA sequence: TGTGCCAGCTCACCAAGGGACAGGACCAACACTGAAGCTTTCTTT. The chain joins TRBV18 to TRBJ1-1, with TRBD1 matching over 8 bases. The CDR3 consists of 15 residues. J was trimmed by 2 bases and V by 2 bases; bases with no gene match: 4. CDR1 and CDR2 from the germline V gene are KGHSH and LQKENI. Combining the CDR3 with reference TRBV18 and TRBJ1-1 gives the whole variable domain NAGVMQNPRHLVRRRGQEARLRCSPMKGHSHVYWYRQLPEEGLKFMVYLQKENIIDESGMPKERFSAEFPKEGPSILRIQQVVRGDSAAYFCASSPRDRTNTEAFFGQGTRLTVV.

This clonotype was observed many times. The chain links TRBV10-3 to TRBJ2-7; maybe TRBD1 (6 bases). Germline assignment: CDR1 ENHRY and CDR2 SYGVKD. V was shortened by 6 bases and J by 0 bases, with 15 bases between the two germline ends. The CDR3 consists of 15 residues. CDR3 region: CAISSRQELSYEQYF. In nucleotides, the CDR3 is TGTGCCATCAGCTCTAGACAGGAACTCTCCTACGAGCAGTACTTC.

This clonotype was observed many times. The V gene is TRBV27, the J gene TRBJ2-1; 10 nucleotides agree with TRBD1. The germline V gene has CDR1 MNHEY and CDR2 SMNVEV (reference sequence). The CDR3 sequence is 15 residues long. Trimming cost V 7 bases and J 8 bases; bases outside gene matches: 11. CDR3 sequence (DNA): TGTGCCAGCAAGCGGGGTGGGGACAGGGGAGATGAGCAGTTCTTC. This gives the protein CASKRGGDRGDEQFF.

In its sample, this clonotype was seen many times. The chain joins TRBV12-3 or TRBV12-4 to TRBJ1-2, with D uncertain. The V end was cut by 1 base, the J end by 7 bases, with 7 bases between. The CDR3 contains 12 residues. CDR3 sequence: CASSLVRVGYTF. The CDR3 region has the DNA TGTGCCAGCAGTTTAGTCCGGGTTGGCTACACCTTC.

This clonotype was seen at least ten times. The chain has TRBV30 and TRBJ2-2; D unresolved. The CDR3 runs to 13 residues. The germline CDR1 and CDR2 sequences are GTSNPN and SVGIG (reference sequence). V lost 5 bases and J lost 7, with 14 bases in between. The CDR3 protein is CAWYGPPSGELFF. The CDR3 region has the DNA TGTGCCTGGTACGGGCCTCCCAGCGGGGAGCTGTTTTTT.

Ten or more counts support this clonotype. V usage is TRBV9 and J usage is TRBJ2-5; 9 bases are a match to TRBD2. The germline V gene has CDR1 SGDLS and CDR2 YYNGEE. V gave up 1 base and J gave up 3 bases; unmatched junction bases: 7. The CDR3 is 16 residues long. CDR3 sequence: CASSVRSGSLEETQYF. The CDR3 DNA follows: TGTGCCAGCAGCGTACGTAGCGGGAGTCTGGAAGAGACCCAGTACTTC.

This clonotype was seen repeatedly, ten times or more. The chain has TRBV6-1 and TRBJ2-7; 7 nucleotides align to TRBD1. This CDR3 has 14 residues. CDR1 and CDR2 from the germline V gene are MNHNS and SASEGT. V lost 3 bases and J lost 3; bases outside the gene matches: 5. CDR3 DNA: TGTGCCAGCAGTGACTTGGGACAGATCTACGAGCAGTACTTC. Translated, it gives CASSDLGQIYEQYF.

This clonotype showed up just a few times. The chain joins TRBV6-2 or TRBV6-3 to TRBJ2-7, with 7 bases matching TRBD1. Unmatched junction bases numbered 4, after V lost 6 bases and J lost 2 bases. CDR3 length: 13 residues. Germline V gene data show CDR1 as MNHEY and CDR2 as SVGEGT. In DNA form, the CDR3 reads TGTGCCAGCAGCGACAGGGTACCCTACGAGCAGTACTTC. It yields the protein CASSDRVPYEQYF.

Many counts were recorded for this clonotype. The J gene is TRBJ2-6, the V gene TRBV24-1; TRBD2 matches at 7 bases. The V and J ends lost 9 bases and 1 base, in that order; junction bases with no gene match: 5. Per germline, CDR1 KGHDR and CDR2 SFDVKD. The CDR3 spans 15 residues. The CDR3 loop is CATAAGESGANVLTF. The CDR3 nucleotides are TGTGCCACCGCGGCGGGGGAGTCTGGGGCCAACGTCCTGACTTTC.

This clonotype turned up a few times. The chain links TRBV20-1 to TRBJ1-1; D is perhaps TRBD1 (6 bases). This CDR3 comprises 13 residues. V lost 2 bases and J 1 base, leaving 8 bases between the germline ends. The germline V gene has CDR1 DFQATT and CDR2 SNEGSKA (reference sequence). DNA of the CDR3: TGCAGTGCTAGACCGGGGGCGAACACTGAAGCTTTCTTT. Residues: CSARPGANTEAFF.

This clonotype has a count of ten or more. This chain connects TRBV6-2 or TRBV6-3 to TRBJ1-1, with D possibly TRBD1 on 6 matching bases. CDR3 size: 15 residues. V lost 8 bases, J lost 1 base, and 17 bases lay in between. Looked up from germline, CDR1 is MNHEY and CDR2 is SVGEGT. The CDR3 is CASLGFGGRNTEAFF. The CDR3 region has the DNA TGTGCCAGCCTGGGATTCGGGGGCCGGAACACTGAAGCTTTCTTT.

This clonotype was observed at least ten times. The rearrangement joins TRBV7-2 to TRBJ2-7; 8 bases line up with TRBD2. The J segment lost 6 bases and the V segment lost 6 bases, leaving 13 bases of the junction unmatched. The germline V gene encodes CDR1 SGHTA and CDR2 FQGNSA. The CDR3 is 15 amino acids. This chain's CDR3 is CASRPGGTRAAEQYF. The CDR3, as DNA: TGTGCCAGCAGGCCGGGGGGGACTAGGGCCGCCGAGCAGTACTTC.

The rearrangement uses TRBV19 and TRBJ2-1; 10 bases match TRBD2. CDR1 and CDR2 from the germline V gene are LNHDA and SQIVND (reference sequence). The junction had 2 bases not matched to a gene; V was cut back by 4 bases and J by 2 bases. The CDR3 loop spans 15 amino acids. The CDR3 DNA follows: TGTGCCAGTAGTACCCTAGCGGGAGCCTACAATGAGCAGTTCTTC. Residues: CASSTLAGAYNEQFF.

Ten or more counts support this clonotype. This sequence joins TRBV12-3 or TRBV12-4 and TRBJ1-1, with D possibly being TRBD1 (5 bases). The CDR3 extends over 12 amino acids. The V and J ends lost 6 bases and 5 bases respectively, with 10 bases between them. The CDR3 DNA reads TGTGCCAGCAGCTCCCAGGGTACTGAAGCTTTCTTT. It yields the protein CASSSQGTEAFF.

J is TRBJ1-6 and V is TRBV7-9; D not certain. This CDR3 contains 19 residues. Germline V gene data show CDR1 as SEHNR and CDR2 as FQNEAQ (reference sequence). Trimming took off 8 bases at V and 0 bases at J, with 23 bases between the two ends. The CDR3: CASFPFFGRQSSYNSPLHF. The CDR3 DNA reads TGTGCCAGCTTTCCGTTCTTTGGACGTCAAAGCTCCTATAATTCACCCCTCCACTTT. Full variable domain (missing parts from reference TRBV7-9 and TRBJ1-6): DTGVSQNPRHKITKRGQNVTFRCDPISEHNRLYWYRQTLGQGPEFLTYFQNEAQLEKSRLLSDRFSAERPKGSFSTLEIQRTEQGDSAMYLCASFPFFGRQSSYNSPLHFGNGTRLTVT.

This clonotype came up a few times. DNA of the CDR3: TGTGCCAGCAGGGGGGCGTGGGGGGAAACCGGGGAGCTGTTTTTT. Its translation: CASRGAWGETGELFF. The V gene is TRBV27, the J gene TRBJ2-2; D may be TRBD1 or TRBD2 (6 bases each). The ends were cut back, 6 bases at V and 5 bases at J, with 16 bases in the middle. Germline V CDR1 and CDR2: MNHEY, SMNVEV (reference sequence). The CDR3 length is 15 residues.

This clonotype was recorded many times. The J gene is TRBJ2-7, the V gene TRBV6-1, with D tentatively TRBD1 (6 bases). The V gene's germline CDR1 is MNHNS and CDR2 SASEGT. Trimming shortened V by 4 bases and J by 1 base, and 11 bases separated the two germline ends. This CDR3 has 14 residues. CDR3 coding DNA: TGTGCCAGCAGTGCCAGACAGGCATCCTACGAGCAGTACTTC. It codes for CASSARQASYEQYF.

The chain links TRBV4-2 to TRBJ1-3; D is ambiguous. The CDR3 sequence is 15 residues long. Deletions cut 0 bases from V and 0 bases from J, with 6 bases between. The germline gives CDR1 LGHNA, CDR2 YNFKEQ. CDR3 protein: CASSQERISGNTIYF. The CDR3 coding sequence is TGTGCCAGCAGCCAAGAACGCATCTCTGGAAACACCATATATTTT.